These T cell receptor beta chains were read from a single sample in a study of response to subunit inactivated influenza vaccine. TCRdb redid the calling of the RT-PCR reads with MiXCR, one entry per CDR3 protein. This repertoire shows approximately 680,000 distinct CDR3 sequences, approximately 14% found once; its top ten account for more than 9%. The sample in question was PBMCs from blood, obtained approximately 13 days after vaccination. The receptor set was obtained from a man aged 45-65 years who received an inactivated influenza vaccine. The CDR3 runs from the conserved cysteine through the conserved F or W. D genes are given only for firm matches. Clone size is not always given. Where it is, it says once, few, many or a class for expanded clones.

d_gene: TRBD1
j_gene: TRBJ2-1
v_gene: TRBV5-1
abundance: -
CDR3aa: CASSAGTGGIYEQFF
CDR3nt: TGCGCCAGCAGCGCGGGGACAGGGGGCATATATGAGCAGTTCTTC

d_gene: TRBD1
j_gene: TRBJ1-5
v_gene: TRBV7-8
abundance: few
CDR3aa: CASTKGDRDQPQHF
CDR3nt: TGTGCCAGCACCAAAGGCGACAGGGATCAGCCCCAGCATTTT

d_gene: -
j_gene: TRBJ1-1
v_gene: TRBV7-9
abundance: -
CDR3aa: CASSPRRATLEAFF
CDR3nt: TGTGCCAGCAGCCCCCGCAGGGCGACACTTGAAGCTTTCTTT

d_gene: TRBD1
j_gene: TRBJ2-7
v_gene: TRBV7-6
abundance: once
CDR3aa: CASSWNPGTGDYEQYF
CDR3nt: TGTGCCAGCAGCTGGAACCCCGGGACAGGGGACTACGAGCAGTACTTC

d_gene: TRBD2
j_gene: TRBJ2-7
v_gene: TRBV6-2/TRBV6-3
abundance: -
CDR3aa: CASSHWTRAKYEQYF
CDR3nt: TGTGCCAGCAGTCACTGGACTAGAGCTAAATACGAGCAGTACTTC

d_gene: TRBD1
j_gene: TRBJ2-3
v_gene: TRBV20-1
abundance: few
CDR3aa: CSARVPDRGTDTQYF
CDR3nt: TGCAGTGCTAGAGTGCCCGACAGGGGAACAGATACGCAGTATTTT

d_gene: -
j_gene: TRBJ1-1
v_gene: TRBV12-3/TRBV12-4
abundance: -
CDR3aa: CASSYQKNTEAFF
CDR3nt: TGTGCCAGCAGTTATCAGAAGAACACTGAAGCTTTCTTT

d_gene: -
j_gene: TRBJ2-3
v_gene: TRBV12-3/TRBV12-4
abundance: many
CDR3aa: CASSLRQEGDTQYF
CDR3nt: TGTGCCAGCAGTTTAAGACAGGAAGGAGATACGCAGTATTTT

d_gene: -
j_gene: TRBJ2-7
v_gene: TRBV5-1
abundance: -
CDR3aa: CASSLLARWESEQYF
CDR3nt: TGCGCCAGCAGCCTATTAGCGCGGTGGGAGTCCGAGCAGTACTTC

d_gene: -
j_gene: TRBJ2-1
v_gene: TRBV10-3
abundance: -
CDR3aa: CAISTFTSSYNEQFF
CDR3nt: TGTGCCATCAGTACTTTTACGAGCTCCTACAATGAGCAGTTCTTC

d_gene: -
j_gene: TRBJ1-1
v_gene: TRBV11-1
abundance: many
CDR3aa: CASSLAGSRLRMNTEAFF
CDR3nt: TGTGCCAGCAGCTTAGCCGGGAGTCGGTTGAGGATGAACACTGAAGCTTTCTTT

d_gene: -
j_gene: TRBJ2-7
v_gene: TRBV28
abundance: -
CDR3aa: CASSYDRQRGTYEQYF
CDR3nt: TGTGCCAGCAGTTACGATCGACAGAGAGGAACCTACGAGCAGTACTTC

d_gene: -
j_gene: TRBJ2-5
v_gene: TRBV5-1
abundance: -
CDR3aa: CASREGSTQETQYF
CDR3nt: TGCGCCAGCAGGGAGGGGTCAACGCAAGAGACCCAGTACTTC

d_gene: TRBD2
j_gene: TRBJ2-3
v_gene: TRBV28
abundance: few
CDR3aa: CASRTSGRITDTQYF
CDR3nt: TGTGCCAGCAGGACTAGCGGGAGAATAACAGATACGCAGTATTTT

d_gene: TRBD2
j_gene: TRBJ2-7
v_gene: TRBV20-1
abundance: few
CDR3aa: CSAHSRLAGVNQYEQYF
CDR3nt: TGCAGTGCTCACTCCCGGCTAGCGGGAGTAAATCAATACGAGCAGTACTTC

d_gene: -
j_gene: TRBJ1-4
v_gene: TRBV20-1
abundance: -
CDR3aa: CSARDEVDRRNEKLFF
CDR3nt: TGCAGTGCTAGAGATGAAGTAGACAGACGAAATGAAAAACTGTTTTTT

d_gene: -
j_gene: TRBJ2-3
v_gene: TRBV29-1
abundance: many
CDR3aa: CSVGGAERTDTQYF
CDR3nt: TGCAGCGTTGGGGGAGCGGAGCGCACAGATACGCAGTATTTT

d_gene: TRBD1
j_gene: TRBJ2-7
v_gene: TRBV9
abundance: -
CDR3aa: CASSPGDSATYEQYF
CDR3nt: TGTGCCAGCAGCCCCGGGGACAGCGCAACCTACGAGCAGTACTTC

d_gene: -
j_gene: TRBJ2-2
v_gene: TRBV6-1
abundance: -
CDR3aa: CASSPWGRGPGELFF
CDR3nt: TGTGCCAGCAGCCCATGGGGGCGGGGCCCCGGGGAGCTGTTTTTT

d_gene: TRBD1
j_gene: TRBJ2-7
v_gene: TRBV7-7
abundance: many
CDR3aa: CASSPDRVGEQYF
CDR3nt: TGTGCTAGCAGTCCCGACAGGGTCGGCGAGCAGTACTTC

d_gene: TRBD2
j_gene: TRBJ2-5
v_gene: TRBV6-2/TRBV6-3
abundance: few
CDR3aa: CASSSNLGTSGGQYQETQYF
CDR3nt: TGTGCCAGCAGTTCCAACCTTGGGACTAGCGGGGGCCAATACCAAGAGACCCAGTACTTC

d_gene: -
j_gene: TRBJ2-1
v_gene: TRBV20-1
abundance: -
CDR3aa: CSARVHGPHNEQFF
CDR3nt: TGCAGTGCTAGAGTGCACGGACCTCACAATGAGCAGTTCTTC

d_gene: TRBD2
j_gene: TRBJ2-1
v_gene: TRBV4-2
abundance: -
CDR3aa: CASSIPSGGAGEQFF
CDR3nt: TGTGCCAGCAGCATTCCTAGCGGGGGGGCTGGTGAGCAGTTCTTC

d_gene: TRBD2
j_gene: TRBJ2-5
v_gene: TRBV7-2
abundance: -
CDR3aa: CASTPRGKQETQYF
CDR3nt: TGTGCCAGCACCCCGCGGGGGAAACAAGAGACCCAGTACTTC

d_gene: TRBD1
j_gene: TRBJ2-3
v_gene: TRBV2
abundance: -
CDR3aa: CASSESRSRGTDTQYF
CDR3nt: TGTGCCAGCAGTGAAAGTCGAAGCAGGGGGACAGATACGCAGTATTTT

d_gene: -
j_gene: TRBJ2-1
v_gene: TRBV7-3
abundance: few
CDR3aa: CASSTRSHNEQFF
CDR3nt: TGTGCCAGCAGCACCCGATCCCACAATGAGCAGTTCTTC

d_gene: -
j_gene: TRBJ2-7
v_gene: TRBV15
abundance: many
CDR3aa: CATSIGLSYEQYF
CDR3nt: TGTGCCACCTCAATAGGCCTATCCTACGAGCAGTACTTC

d_gene: -
j_gene: TRBJ2-6
v_gene: TRBV5-1
abundance: many
CDR3aa: CASREASGANVLTF
CDR3nt: TGCGCCAGCAGGGAGGCCTCTGGGGCCAACGTCCTGACTTTC

d_gene: -
j_gene: TRBJ2-7
v_gene: TRBV18
abundance: -
CDR3aa: CASSPARFAAPRGDEQYF
CDR3nt: TGTGCCAGCTCACCCGCCCGATTTGCAGCTCCCAGGGGGGACGAGCAGTACTTC

d_gene: TRBD2
j_gene: TRBJ2-1
v_gene: TRBV15
abundance: few
CDR3aa: CATSSRQRGAYNEQFF
CDR3nt: TGTGCCACCAGCAGCCGGCAGCGGGGGGCCTACAATGAGCAGTTCTTC

d_gene: -
j_gene: TRBJ1-1
v_gene: TRBV6-2/TRBV6-3
abundance: few
CDR3aa: CASRDGGMNTEAFF
CDR3nt: TGTGCCAGCAGGGACGGGGGTATGAACACTGAAGCTTTCTTT

d_gene: TRBD2
j_gene: TRBJ2-1
v_gene: TRBV2
abundance: many
CDR3aa: CASSGLAGNEQFF
CDR3nt: TGTGCCAGCAGTGGTCTAGCGGGAAATGAGCAGTTCTTC

d_gene: -
j_gene: TRBJ1-5
v_gene: TRBV12-3/TRBV12-4
abundance: -
CDR3aa: CASSSRGGNQPQHF
CDR3nt: TGTGCCAGCAGTTCCAGAGGTGGCAATCAGCCCCAGCATTTT

d_gene: TRBD1
j_gene: TRBJ2-7
v_gene: TRBV5-1
abundance: -
CDR3aa: CASSLVGGDYEQYF
CDR3nt: TGCGCCAGCAGCTTGGTAGGGGGCGATTACGAGCAGTACTTC

d_gene: -
j_gene: TRBJ2-2
v_gene: TRBV12-3/TRBV12-4
abundance: few
CDR3aa: CASSLPINTGELFF
CDR3nt: TGTGCCAGCAGTTTGCCAATTAACACCGGGGAGCTGTTTTTT

d_gene: -
j_gene: TRBJ2-7
v_gene: TRBV14
abundance: -
CDR3aa: CASSQLRDPVDEQYF
CDR3nt: TGTGCCAGCAGCCAACTACGGGACCCCGTGGACGAGCAGTACTTC

d_gene: TRBD1
j_gene: TRBJ1-2
v_gene: TRBV10-3
abundance: -
CDR3aa: CATNPGQGAANYGYTF
CDR3nt: TGTGCCACCAACCCGGGACAGGGGGCGGCTAACTATGGCTACACCTTC

d_gene: TRBD1
j_gene: TRBJ2-5
v_gene: TRBV4-1
abundance: -
CDR3aa: CASSQDSLRTGAETQYF
CDR3nt: TGCGCCAGCAGCCAAGATTCCCTGCGGACAGGGGCAGAGACCCAGTACTTC

d_gene: -
j_gene: TRBJ1-5
v_gene: TRBV18
abundance: few
CDR3aa: CASSLYGGNQPQHF
CDR3nt: TGTGCCAGCTCCTTATACGGGGGGAATCAGCCCCAGCATTTT

d_gene: TRBD2
j_gene: TRBJ2-7
v_gene: TRBV6-5
abundance: -
CDR3aa: CASSYAGENYEQYF
CDR3nt: TGTGCCAGCAGTTACGCGGGAGAGAACTACGAGCAGTACTTC

d_gene: -
j_gene: TRBJ2-7
v_gene: TRBV21-1
abundance: few
CDR3aa: CASSTRDLSSYEQYF
CDR3nt: TGTGCCAGCAGCACCCGGGACTTAAGCTCCTACGAGCAGTACTTC

d_gene: -
j_gene: TRBJ1-1
v_gene: TRBV7-2
abundance: few
CDR3aa: CASSLYLDTEAFF
CDR3nt: TGTGCCAGCAGCTTATATTTGGACACTGAAGCTTTCTTT

d_gene: TRBD2
j_gene: TRBJ2-2
v_gene: TRBV18
abundance: few
CDR3aa: CASSPGLADGELFF
CDR3nt: TGTGCCAGCTCACCGGGACTAGCTGACGGGGAGCTGTTTTTT

d_gene: TRBD1
j_gene: TRBJ1-4
v_gene: TRBV12-3/TRBV12-4
abundance: -
CDR3aa: CASSPTGGGEKLFF
CDR3nt: TGTGCCAGCAGTCCGACAGGGGGTGGTGAAAAACTGTTTTTT

d_gene: -
j_gene: TRBJ2-5
v_gene: TRBV7-2
abundance: few
CDR3aa: CASSLAPAGETQYF
CDR3nt: TGTGCCAGCAGCTTAGCGCCGGCTGGAGAGACCCAGTACTTC

d_gene: TRBD1
j_gene: TRBJ1-2
v_gene: TRBV29-1
abundance: few
CDR3aa: CSAGDRNNYGYTF
CDR3nt: TGCAGCGCCGGGGACAGAAATAACTATGGCTACACCTTC

d_gene: -
j_gene: TRBJ2-2
v_gene: TRBV7-2
abundance: -
CDR3aa: CASSVTPDRNMAGELFF
CDR3nt: TGTGCCAGCAGCGTCACACCTGACAGGAACATGGCCGGGGAGCTGTTTTTT

d_gene: TRBD2
j_gene: TRBJ2-7
v_gene: TRBV12-3/TRBV12-4
abundance: few
CDR3aa: CASSSSGTSSYEQYF
CDR3nt: TGTGCCAGCAGTTCTAGCGGGACTAGCTCCTACGAGCAGTACTTC

d_gene: -
j_gene: TRBJ1-4
v_gene: TRBV28
abundance: few
CDR3aa: CASSLNNEKLFF
CDR3nt: TGTGCCAGCAGCCTAAACAATGAAAAACTGTTTTTT

d_gene: -
j_gene: TRBJ1-1
v_gene: TRBV30
abundance: many
CDR3aa: CAWSGTINTEAFF
CDR3nt: TGTGCCTGGAGTGGGACAATTAACACTGAAGCTTTCTTT

d_gene: TRBD1
j_gene: TRBJ1-5
v_gene: TRBV4-1
abundance: -
CDR3aa: CASSQADRDNQPQHF
CDR3nt: TGCGCCAGCAGCCAAGCCGACAGGGACAATCAGCCCCAGCATTTT

d_gene: -
j_gene: TRBJ2-7
v_gene: TRBV4-2
abundance: -
CDR3aa: CASSQDLGDKTYEQYF
CDR3nt: TGTGCCAGCAGCCAAGATTTGGGGGACAAGACCTACGAGCAGTACTTC

d_gene: -
j_gene: TRBJ2-5
v_gene: TRBV5-5
abundance: few
CDR3aa: CASSLSQVESAQYF
CDR3nt: TGTGCCAGCAGCTTGTCACAGGTAGAATCGGCCCAGTACTTC